This T cell receptor beta chain appears in the sequencing data of a study of T-cell reconstitution after alpha-beta-depleted transplantation in children. Study-level findings and limits: A year had passed since transplant, and T-cell counts and diversity by then came mostly from newly produced T cells. There were some patients whose high TCRbeta diversity at day 60 came from surviving recipient T cells and thymic progenitors. Expanded clones from the graft, numbering several hundred, reportedly supplied alpha-beta T cells about two months after transplant.

During its preparation, the TCRbeta library received unique molecular identifiers. TCRdb ran MiXCR on the PCR reads and lists one entry per CDR3 protein. The table records over 200,000 distinct CDR3 sequences, roughly a tenth of them present only once. V gave up 3 bases and J gave up 5 bases, with 4 bases separating them. The CDR3 consists of 12 residues. The germline V gene encodes CDR1 MDHEN and CDR2 SYDVKM. The table lists this clonotype with a few counts. What it recognizes is unknown. The V call is TRBV28, the J call TRBJ1-4; D is uncertain. This specimen was PBMCs, taken before TCRalphabeta/CD19-depleted stem cell transplant. This receptor was taken from a child younger than two with acute myeloid leukemia, due to receive a stem cell transplant. CDR3 protein: CASSFRNEKLFF. The CDR3 coding sequence is TGTGCCAGCAGTTTTAGAAATGAAAAACTGTTTTTT.